Listed below are T cell receptor beta chains from one sample, sequenced in a study of T-cell memory formation after mild COVID-19. One entry per CDR3 protein, called by TCRdb with MiXCR from the 5' RACE reads. The sample shows 350,000 to 450,000 distinct CDR3 sequences, around 19% of them seen only once. The specimen was PBMCs or a T cell subset sorted from them (not recorded which). All receptors come from an adult woman who had mild COVID-19 (a few samples of this study predate the infection). Cell type and time point are not known. CDR3s include the opening cysteine and the closing phenylalanine or tryptophan.

v_gene: TRBV5-1
len: 13
j_gene: TRBJ1-2
CDR3aa: CASSPLGRHGYTF

v_gene: TRBV5-1
len: 16
j_gene: TRBJ2-1
CDR3aa: CASSLDSRGPYNEQFF

v_gene: TRBV12-3/TRBV12-4
len: 12
j_gene: TRBJ2-1
CDR3aa: CATQTRYNEQFF

v_gene: TRBV6-6
len: 14
j_gene: TRBJ1-1
CDR3aa: CASSYSEADTEAFF

v_gene: TRBV20-1
len: 16
j_gene: TRBJ2-2
CDR3aa: CSARDPFRADTGELFF

v_gene: TRBV30
len: 15
j_gene: TRBJ2-7
CDR3aa: CAGGVRGRKTYEQYF

v_gene: TRBV4-3
len: 14
j_gene: TRBJ2-1
CDR3aa: CASSLSGRAPEQFF

v_gene: TRBV18
len: 14
j_gene: TRBJ2-1
CDR3aa: CASSPWDSDNEQFF

v_gene: TRBV20-1
len: 13
j_gene: TRBJ2-7
CDR3aa: CSAREGPLYEQYF

v_gene: TRBV7-9
len: 14
j_gene: TRBJ1-2
CDR3aa: CASSRGGAADGYTF

v_gene: TRBV7-2
len: 18
j_gene: TRBJ2-3
CDR3aa: CASSITLGGTLSTDTQYF

v_gene: TRBV5-1
len: 14
j_gene: TRBJ2-3
CDR3aa: CASSSLGGDNTQYF

v_gene: TRBV7-8
len: 16
j_gene: TRBJ2-5
CDR3aa: CASSRAPSGLGETQYF

v_gene: TRBV12-3/TRBV12-4
len: 11
j_gene: TRBJ2-7
CDR3aa: CASSLRDEQYF

v_gene: TRBV7-6
len: 13
j_gene: TRBJ1-3
CDR3aa: CASSSRSGNTIYF

v_gene: TRBV24-1
len: 16
j_gene: TRBJ1-5
CDR3aa: CATSESFRRHNQPQHF

v_gene: TRBV7-2
len: 14
j_gene: TRBJ2-1
CDR3aa: CASSLGQGVDEQFF

v_gene: TRBV3-1
len: 16
j_gene: TRBJ2-7
CDR3aa: CASSQAGTVSSYEQYF

v_gene: TRBV6-5
len: 18
j_gene: TRBJ1-6
CDR3aa: CASSYSAGSRNYNSPLHF

v_gene: TRBV2
len: 17
j_gene: TRBJ2-3
CDR3aa: CASRPYYASGGGDTQYF

v_gene: TRBV7-9
len: 12
j_gene: TRBJ1-1
CDR3aa: CASSSDRRKAFF

v_gene: TRBV24-1
len: 15
j_gene: TRBJ2-2
CDR3aa: CATSDLGERNGELFF

v_gene: TRBV12-3/TRBV12-4
len: 15
j_gene: TRBJ2-1
CDR3aa: CASSPPGKGDNEQFF

v_gene: TRBV24-1
len: 11
j_gene: TRBJ2-7
CDR3aa: CATSDGYEQYF

v_gene: TRBV6-5
len: 15
j_gene: TRBJ1-3
CDR3aa: CASSPQGHSGNTIYF

v_gene: TRBV4-2
len: 17
j_gene: TRBJ1-2
CDR3aa: CASSQPYRDTENYGYTF

v_gene: TRBV5-1
len: 11
j_gene: TRBJ1-1
CDR3aa: CASSGGGSAFF

v_gene: TRBV24-1
len: 17
j_gene: TRBJ2-1
CDR3aa: CATSDALAGGPINEQFF

v_gene: TRBV12-3/TRBV12-4
len: 16
j_gene: TRBJ1-1
CDR3aa: CASSLSAGAGNTEAFF

v_gene: TRBV11-2
len: 16
j_gene: TRBJ2-1
CDR3aa: CASSLPSASSYNEQFF

v_gene: TRBV5-1
len: 15
j_gene: TRBJ1-1
CDR3aa: CASSLDGGQWTEAFF

v_gene: TRBV5-6
len: 16
j_gene: TRBJ2-2
CDR3aa: CASSTAGTGGTGELFF

v_gene: TRBV5-8
len: 16
j_gene: TRBJ1-1
CDR3aa: CASSSDRTGGHTEAFF

v_gene: TRBV4-3
len: 14
j_gene: TRBJ2-7
CDR3aa: CASSQEGSGGEQYF

v_gene: TRBV19
len: 14
j_gene: TRBJ1-1
CDR3aa: CASMSRDMNTEAFF

v_gene: TRBV15
len: 17
j_gene: TRBJ2-7
CDR3aa: CATSRGLAGGEAHEQYF

v_gene: TRBV13
len: 15
j_gene: TRBJ2-7
CDR3aa: CASSPTVLPPYEQYF

v_gene: TRBV10-3
len: 14
j_gene: TRBJ1-2
CDR3aa: CAISEGTGNYGYTF

v_gene: TRBV9
len: 13
j_gene: TRBJ2-2
CDR3aa: CASSGRDTGELFF

v_gene: TRBV5-1
len: 15
j_gene: TRBJ1-1
CDR3aa: CASSSRTGSLTEAFF

v_gene: TRBV7-2
len: 16
j_gene: TRBJ2-3
CDR3aa: CASSSRTSGRTDTQYF

v_gene: TRBV15
len: 15
j_gene: TRBJ2-4
CDR3aa: CATSTATLAKNIQYF

v_gene: TRBV28
len: 15
j_gene: TRBJ2-1
CDR3aa: CASSFPTGLYNEQFF

v_gene: TRBV4-3
len: 20
j_gene: TRBJ2-3
CDR3aa: CASSRQQGGPGVKGADTQYF

v_gene: TRBV20-1
len: 15
j_gene: TRBJ1-1
CDR3aa: CSALKSGTMNTEAFF

v_gene: TRBV7-3
len: 14
j_gene: TRBJ1-1
CDR3aa: CASSHGQGRTEAFF

v_gene: TRBV23-1
len: 13
j_gene: TRBJ1-1
CDR3aa: CASSLGAETEAFF

v_gene: TRBV2
len: 13
j_gene: TRBJ1-4
CDR3aa: CASARGLNEKLFF